Listed below are T cell receptor beta chains from one sample, sequenced in a study of T cells after posttransplantation cyclophosphamide. Some clones are missing from TCRdb's copy, which holds only in-frame ones; the method was immunoSEQ multiplex PCR. The sample lists around 47,000 clones, 85% to 95% occurring once. The specimen sequenced was PBMCs. Receptor source: a woman younger than 45 in good health and a related stem cell transplant donor. Both conserved end residues are part of each CDR3. Fields, in order: CDR3 length, V gene, J gene, D gene, clone size, CDR3 DNA, CDR3 protein. The D gene is left open where the match is weak. Expanded clones get a size class; other rows say once, few or many, or leave the size out.

16	TRBV12-5	TRBJ1-4	TRBD1	NA	TGTGCTAGTGGTTTGACGCCCCGGGACAGGGACGAAAAACTGTTTTTT	CASGLTPRDRDEKLFF
15	TRBV15	TRBJ2-5	NA	NA	TGTGCCACCAGCAGAGTGGTGACTAGACAAGAGACCCAGTACTTC	CATSRVVTRQETQYF
13	TRBV19	TRBJ1-1	TRBD1	NA	TGTGCCAGTAGTATGGGCAGGGGGACTGAAGCTTTCTTT	CASSMGRGTEAFF
13	TRBV4-2	TRBJ1-1	NA	once	TGTGCCAGCAGCCAAGAGCGGCTGGCTGAAGCTTTCTTT	CASSQERLAEAFF
15	TRBV4-2	TRBJ1-5	TRBD1	NA	TGTGCCAGCAGCCCCGACGGGACAGTATATCAGCCCCAGCATTTT	CASSPDGTVYQPQHF
17	TRBV18	TRBJ2-2	NA	NA	TGTGCCAGCTCACCGAAGGGGGACGGGCCGGGCACCGGGGAGCTGTTTTTT	CASSPKGDGPGTGELFF
15	TRBV29-1	TRBJ2-3	NA	NA	TGCAGCGCTGCCCGCGGGGCGGTAAGCACAGATACGCAGTATTTT	CSAARGAVSTDTQYF
15	TRBV5-5	TRBJ1-2	NA	NA	TGTGCCAGCAGCTTGGCGACAGACGCTAACTATGGCTACACCTTC	CASSLATDANYGYTF
16	TRBV5-5	TRBJ2-5	TRBD1	NA	TGTGCCAGCAGCGCAGCCGGGACAGGGGGTCAAGAGACCCAGTACTTC	CASSAAGTGGQETQYF
16	TRBV4-2	TRBJ2-5	TRBD2	NA	TGTGCCAGCAGCCAAGATGGGGCGGGGGGGCAAGAGACCCAGTACTTC	CASSQDGAGGQETQYF
10	TRBV6-5	TRBJ1-2	NA	NA	TGTGCCAGCGGGTTAATCGGGGGGACCTTC	CASGLIGGTF
16	TRBV6-5	TRBJ1-2	TRBD1	NA	TGTGCCAGCAGTTACTCTTCCGGACAGGGGGTGGGTGGCTACACCTTC	CASSYSSGQGVGGYTF
13	TRBV6-6	TRBJ1-5	NA	NA	TGTGCCAGCAGTTCACTCAGCAATCAGCCCCAGCATTTT	CASSSLSNQPQHF
14	TRBV2	TRBJ1-2	TRBD1	NA	TGTGCCAGCAGTGGGGGGACAGGGCGGGATGGCTACACCTTC	CASSGGTGRDGYTF
17	TRBV19	TRBJ1-4	NA	NA	TGTGCCAGTAGTATGGGTTGGTTGACTGCAACTAATGAAAAACTGTTTTTT	CASSMGWLTATNEKLFF
14	TRBV6-4	TRBJ1-6	NA	NA	TGTGCCAGCAGAGCGAAATGGGAGAATTCACCCCTCCACTTT	CASRAKWENSPLHF
15	TRBV19	TRBJ2-7	NA	NA	TGTGCCAGTAGTCCTCGGACTGGTGCGTTGTACGAGCAGTACTTC	CASSPRTGALYEQYF
13	TRBV6-1	TRBJ1-2	TRBD1	NA	TGTGCCAGCAAGTCTGGGACAGGCCGGGGCTACACCTTC	CASKSGTGRGYTF
14	TRBV23-1	TRBJ2-4	TRBD1	NA	TGCGCCACTTGGACAGGGCGGGCCAAAAACATTCAGTACTTC	CATWTGRAKNIQYF
15	TRBV7-9	TRBJ2-3	TRBD2	NA	TGTGCCAGCAGCTTACTAGCGGGGGGGTTGGATACGCAGTATTTT	CASSLLAGGLDTQYF
13	TRBV9	TRBJ1-2	NA	NA	TGTGCCAGCAGCGTAACAGGAGACTATGGCTACACCTTC	CASSVTGDYGYTF
14	TRBV6-6	TRBJ1-5	NA	NA	TGTGCCAGCAGTACCACAGGGCACGATCAGCCCCAGCATTTT	CASSTTGHDQPQHF
15	TRBV4-2	TRBJ2-2	TRBD1	once	TGTGCCAGCAGCCTCGGACAGGGGCCCACCGGGGAGCTGTTTTTT	CASSLGQGPTGELFF
14	TRBV25-1	TRBJ2-7	TRBD1	NA	TGTGCCAGCAGGGAGACAGGGGGCTACTACGAGCAGTACTTC	CASRETGGYYEQYF
13	TRBV29-1	TRBJ1-2	TRBD1	NA	TGCAGCGCTGTCGACAGGGGAGGCTATGGCTACACCTTC	CSAVDRGGYGYTF
13	TRBV2	TRBJ1-2	NA	NA	TGTGCCAGCAGGTTTCAGAAAAACTATGGCTACACCTTC	CASRFQKNYGYTF